Reported below is one T cell receptor (beta chain). The antigen this receptor binds is unknown. Nothing much larger sits one base from this clone, and base qualities are not available. From the germline V gene, CDR1 is SNHLY and CDR2 is FYNNEI. The CDR3 numbers 16 residues from cysteine through phenylalanine. Only the CDR3 DNA is retained, 48 bases long and in frame from the first base. The V and J ends are trimmed by 5 bases and 0 bases, leaving 16 bases between them. At diagnosis, peripheral blood, uninvolved tumor-adjacent lung and tumor were collected and were preserved as a mix of fresh-frozen and FFPE material. For TCR repertoire profiling, blood samples were analyzed in the form of peripheral blood mononuclear cells. TCR beta CDR3 regions were sequenced from DNA using the immunoSEQ Assay. Per the source publication's procedure: T cell density was computed as TCR beta template counts normalized to usable DNA estimated by amplifying housekeeping genes. Using the preseqR package, richness was estimated by extrapolating to 120,000 templates for tissue samples and 400,000 templates for PBMC samples. Clonality was taken to be one minus Pielou's evenness. Differential abundance testing on productive amino-acid clonotypes, with a minimum total count of 5 and an alpha of 0.1, was used to identify tissue-enriched TCRs. The Jaccard Index and the Morisita Overlap Index were used to measure how much the repertoires overlapped between compartments. GLIPH clustered TCR beta CDR3s with public tetramer-defined viral CDR3s; viral motifs required at least three viral sequences plus V-gene enrichment. TCRdb stores this immuneACCESS table with in-frame sequences only. Part of the clones is absent; in the studies checked, under half of the shortfall reflects unresolved V genes, and no reason is known for the rest. D and trimming were read from the DNA, whereas the V and J calls and clone size are those reported in that table. This sample comprises 25,000 to 35,000 clones, about 82% of them detected only once. The ten largest account for more than 15% of the sample.

This sample stems from a study of T cells in localized non-small cell lung cancer (TCRdb year 2020). With regard to the full study: T cell repertoires of 236 early-stage NSCLC patients were analyzed, with tumors being compared against uninvolved tumor-adjacent lungs. The cohort comprised 200 to 300 treatment-naïve NSCLC patients with resected, localized lung tumors. The mean age of the NSCLC patients was under 70 years, with 130 or so men and 95 to 110 women.

The investigation overall reported the following: Longer overall survival was associated with higher T cell density in blood, whereas shorter survival was associated with higher clonality in adjacent lung. Uninvolved tumor-adjacent lung showed the highest T cell clonality, higher than tumor, which suggests more focused antigenic responses in the uninvolved tumor-adjacent lung. Because multi-region sequencing of the tumors was not done, intratumor heterogeneity could not be ruled out. A median of approximately 50 of the top 100 tumor clones turned up in the paired uninvolved adjacent lung, and approximately 30 of those clones also ranked among the top 100 of that same adjacent lung. Because the study design was exploratory, TCR variables were selected using unadjusted p-values without false-discovery rate correction.

The chain is encoded by TRBV2 joined to TRBJ1-2; a tentative D match to TRBD1 spans 5 bases. Specimen: peripheral blood, collected before any cancer treatment. The origin of this receptor is a male donor aged 60 or over with stage III squamous cell lung carcinoma. Here the CDR3 is given as CASSYLTQETNYGYTF. The nucleotide sequence is TGTGCCAGCAGTTACTTAACACAGGAAACTAACTATGGCTACACCTTC. With the portions outside the CDR3 filled from the reference TRBV2 and TRBJ1-2 genes, the complete variable region becomes EPEVTQTPSHQVTQMGQEVILRCVPISNHLYFYWYRQILGQKVEFLVSFYNNEISEKSEIFDDQFSVERPDGSNFTLKIRSTKLEDSAMYFCASSYLTQETNYGYTFGSGTRLTVV.